Each of the 4 T cell receptor beta chains below was sequenced from the same sample in a study of a mutant IDH1 vaccine in newly diagnosed glioma. The sample's time point: week 35, safety follow-up. Doses comprised 300 ug of mutant IDH1 20-mer peptide each, plus topical imiquimod. Their specific antigens are unknown. Assay: immunoSEQ multiplex PCR; the TCRdb copy retains only in-frame clones and omits some. The data show about 42,000 clones, with 75% to 85% seen just once and 5.1% held by the top ten. The material sequenced was PBMCs, taken from a glioma patient whose treatment included an IDH1 peptide vaccine. The receptor source for this set is a woman between 45 and 65 years old with glioma.

The V and J genes are TRBV5-1 and TRBJ2-1, with D possibly matching TRBD2 (6 bases). The germline V gene has CDR1 SGHRS and CDR2 YFSETQ. V lost 1 base and J lost 10, with 9 bases in between. The CDR3 has 12 amino acids. The CDR3 nucleotides are TGCGCCAGCAGCTTGTGGGAGGCCGAGCAGTTCTTC. It yields the protein CASSLWEAEQFF.

About this clone itself: This could be a read error, since a much larger clone is one nucleotide away. The gene calls are TRBV7-2 and TRBJ1-2; TRBD1 aligns across 7 bases. V lost 3 bases, J lost 2 bases, and 0 bases stayed unmatched. Germline CDR1 and CDR2: SGHTA and FQGNSA. This CDR3 region has 13 residues. CDR3 nucleotides: TGTGCCAGCAGCTTGGGACAGAACTATGGCTACACCTTC. Amino acids: CASSLGQNYGYTF. The whole variable domain, filled in from reference TRBV7-2 and TRBJ1-2, reads GAGVSQSPSNKVTEKGKDVELRCDPISGHTALYWYRQSLGQGLEFLIYFQGNSAPDKSGLPSDRFSAERTGGSVSTLTIQRTQQEDSAVYLCASSLGQNYGYTFGSGTRLTVV.

This clone was observed a handful of times. The chain has TRBV7-3 and TRBJ1-1; the D gene is possibly TRBD1 (5 bases). CDR3 size: 15 residues. The germline gives CDR1 SGHTA, CDR2 FQGTGA. The ends were cut back, 5 bases at V and 0 bases at J, with 13 bases in the middle. The CDR3, as DNA: TGTGCCAGCAGCATTGACAGTACAATGAACACTGAAGCTTTCTTT. As protein: CASSIDSTMNTEAFF.

This chain connects TRBV4-1 to TRBJ1-3; 11 bases match TRBD1. Germline V gene lookup returns CDR1 MGHRA and CDR2 YSYEKL. The V gene end was trimmed by 1 base and the J gene end by 2 bases; junction bases not matched to a gene: 1. The CDR3 is made up of 16 amino acids. CDR3 nucleotides: TGCGCCAGCAGCCAAGGGGGACAGGGGGCTGGAAACACCATATATTTT. It specifies CASSQGGQGAGNTIYF.